This T cell receptor beta chain was found in a study of T cell repertoires in cytomegalovirus infection. Overall study: It can be stated that public TCR beta signatures indicated CMV infection as well as a matching HLA type.

From the reads, TCRdb called clonotypes with MiXCR, one entry per CDR3 protein. Of about 530,000 distinct CDR3 sequences in the sample, about a quarter were seen once. This clonotype was seen a few times. The germline V and J ends were trimmed by 7 bases and 9 bases, with 4 bases remaining between them. The CDR3 length is 9 residues. In germline, CDR1 is SEHNR, CDR2 FQNEAQ (reference sequence). This TCR came from a human donor in good health (CMV status not recorded). Some clones in this sample may be carry-over from other donors' samples. Sequencing input: PBMCs. The chain carries TRBV7-9 and TRBJ1-5; D gene uncertain. The CDR3 DNA is TGTGCCAGCACAACGCCCCAGCATTTT. Protein product: CASTTPQHF.